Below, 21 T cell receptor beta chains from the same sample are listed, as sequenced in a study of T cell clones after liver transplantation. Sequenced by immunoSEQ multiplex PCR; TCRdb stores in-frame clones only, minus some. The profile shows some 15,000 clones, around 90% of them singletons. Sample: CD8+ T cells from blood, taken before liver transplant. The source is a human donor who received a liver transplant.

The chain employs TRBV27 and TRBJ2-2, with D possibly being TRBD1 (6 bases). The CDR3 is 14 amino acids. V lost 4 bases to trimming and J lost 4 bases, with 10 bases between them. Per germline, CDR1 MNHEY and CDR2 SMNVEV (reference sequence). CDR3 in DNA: TGTGCCAGCAGTTCCGGGACAATCACCGGGGAGCTGTTTTTT. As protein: CASSSGTITGELFF.

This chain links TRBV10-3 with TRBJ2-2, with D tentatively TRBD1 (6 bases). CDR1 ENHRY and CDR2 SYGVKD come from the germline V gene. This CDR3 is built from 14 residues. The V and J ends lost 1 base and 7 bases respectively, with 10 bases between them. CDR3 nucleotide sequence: TGTGCCATCAGTGAGTACAGGGCCGGCGGGGAGCTGTTTTTT. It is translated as CAISEYRAGGELFF.

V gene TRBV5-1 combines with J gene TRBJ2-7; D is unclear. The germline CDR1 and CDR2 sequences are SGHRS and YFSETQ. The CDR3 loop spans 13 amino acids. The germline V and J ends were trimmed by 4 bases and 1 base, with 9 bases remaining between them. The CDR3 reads CASSLESSYEQYF. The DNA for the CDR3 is TGCGCCAGCAGCCTCGAATCGTCCTACGAGCAGTACTTC.

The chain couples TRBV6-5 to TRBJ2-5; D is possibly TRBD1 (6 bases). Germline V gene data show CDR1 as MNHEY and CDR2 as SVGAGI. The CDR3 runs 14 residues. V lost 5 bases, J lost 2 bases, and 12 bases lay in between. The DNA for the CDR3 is TGTGCCAGCAGTAAACAGGGTTATCAAGAGACCCAGTACTTC. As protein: CASSKQGYQETQYF.

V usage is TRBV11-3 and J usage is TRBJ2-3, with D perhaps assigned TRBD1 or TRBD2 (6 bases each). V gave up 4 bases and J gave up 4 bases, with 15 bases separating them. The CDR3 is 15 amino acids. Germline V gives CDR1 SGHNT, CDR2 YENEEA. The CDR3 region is CASSSNTRGADTQYF. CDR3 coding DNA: TGTGCCAGCAGCTCAAATACAAGGGGGGCAGATACGCAGTATTTT.

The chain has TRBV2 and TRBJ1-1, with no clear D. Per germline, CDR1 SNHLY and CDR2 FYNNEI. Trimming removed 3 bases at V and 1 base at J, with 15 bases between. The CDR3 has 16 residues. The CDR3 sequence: CASSDRRSGRNTEAFF. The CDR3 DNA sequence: TGTGCCAGCAGTGATCGAAGATCCGGGAGGAACACTGAAGCTTTCTTT.

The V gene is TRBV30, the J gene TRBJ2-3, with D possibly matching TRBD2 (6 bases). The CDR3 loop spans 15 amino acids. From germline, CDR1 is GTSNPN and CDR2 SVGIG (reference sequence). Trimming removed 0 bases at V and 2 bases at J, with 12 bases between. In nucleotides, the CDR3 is TGTGCCTGGAGTGTAGGTAGCGGCATCACAGATACGCAGTATTTT. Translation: CAWSVGSGITDTQYF.

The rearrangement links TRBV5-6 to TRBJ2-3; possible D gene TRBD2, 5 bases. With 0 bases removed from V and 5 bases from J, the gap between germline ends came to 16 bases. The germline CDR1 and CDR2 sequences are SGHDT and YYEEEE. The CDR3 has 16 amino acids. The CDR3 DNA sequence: TGTGCCAGCAGCTTGGGTCCGGGAAAGCGTTTAGATACGCAGTATTTT. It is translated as CASSLGPGKRLDTQYF.

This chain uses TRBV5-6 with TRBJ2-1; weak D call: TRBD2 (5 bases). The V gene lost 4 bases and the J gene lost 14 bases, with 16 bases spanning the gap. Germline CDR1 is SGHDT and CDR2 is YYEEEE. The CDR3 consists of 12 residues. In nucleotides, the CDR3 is TGTGCCAGCAGCGTTGCGTTCAGCGGTGAGTTCTTC. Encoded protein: CASSVAFSGEFF.

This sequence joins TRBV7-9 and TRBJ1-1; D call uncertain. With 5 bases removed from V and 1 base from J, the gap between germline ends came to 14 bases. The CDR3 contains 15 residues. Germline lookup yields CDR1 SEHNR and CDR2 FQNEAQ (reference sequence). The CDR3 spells CASSPREVSNTEAFF. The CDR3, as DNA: TGTGCCAGCAGCCCTAGGGAAGTCTCGAACACTGAAGCTTTCTTT.

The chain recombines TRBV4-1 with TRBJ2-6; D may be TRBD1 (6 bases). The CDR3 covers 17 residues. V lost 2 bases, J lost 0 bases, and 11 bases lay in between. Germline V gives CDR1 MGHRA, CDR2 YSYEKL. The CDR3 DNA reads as TGCGCCAGCAGCCAACCGGGACATATCTCTGGGGCCAACGTCCTGACTTTC. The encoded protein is CASSQPGHISGANVLTF.

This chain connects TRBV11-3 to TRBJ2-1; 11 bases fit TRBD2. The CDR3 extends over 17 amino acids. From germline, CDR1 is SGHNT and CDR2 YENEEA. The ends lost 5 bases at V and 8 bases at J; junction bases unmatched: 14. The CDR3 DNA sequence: TGTGCCAGCAGCCTCTATTTTAGCGGGAGGGCCGAGGATGAGCAGTTCTTC. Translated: CASSLYFSGRAEDEQFF.

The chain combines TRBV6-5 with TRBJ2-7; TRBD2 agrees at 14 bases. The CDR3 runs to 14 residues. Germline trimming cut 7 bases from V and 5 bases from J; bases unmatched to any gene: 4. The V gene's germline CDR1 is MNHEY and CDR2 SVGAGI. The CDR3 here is CASTWGLAGDEQYF. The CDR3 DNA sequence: TGTGCCAGCACCTGGGGACTAGCGGGAGACGAGCAGTACTTC.

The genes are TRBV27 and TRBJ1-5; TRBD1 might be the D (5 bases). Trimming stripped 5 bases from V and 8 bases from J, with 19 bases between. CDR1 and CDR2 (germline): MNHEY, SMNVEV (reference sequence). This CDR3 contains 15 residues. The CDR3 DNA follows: TGTGCCAGCAGTACCCGGGGCAGTCGCCGGGAGCCCCAGCATTTT. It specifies CASSTRGSRREPQHF.

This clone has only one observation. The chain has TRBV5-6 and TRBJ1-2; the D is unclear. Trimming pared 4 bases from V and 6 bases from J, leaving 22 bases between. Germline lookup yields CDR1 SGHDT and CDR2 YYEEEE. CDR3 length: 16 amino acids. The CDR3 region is CASSPASWSQLDGYTF. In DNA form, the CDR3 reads TGTGCCAGCAGCCCAGCGAGTTGGAGCCAGCTGGATGGCTACACCTTC.

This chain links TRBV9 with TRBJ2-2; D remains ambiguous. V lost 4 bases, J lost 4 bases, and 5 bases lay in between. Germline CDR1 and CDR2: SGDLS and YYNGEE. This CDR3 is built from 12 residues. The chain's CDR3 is CASSFRTGELFF. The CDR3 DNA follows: TGTGCCAGCAGCTTTCGCACCGGGGAGCTGTTTTTT.

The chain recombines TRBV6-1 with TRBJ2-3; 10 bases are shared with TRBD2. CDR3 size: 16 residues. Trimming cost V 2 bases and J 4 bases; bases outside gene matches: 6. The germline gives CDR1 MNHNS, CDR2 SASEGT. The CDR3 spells CASSENPGLAADTQYF. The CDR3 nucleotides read TGTGCCAGCAGTGAAAACCCCGGACTAGCGGCAGATACGCAGTATTTT.

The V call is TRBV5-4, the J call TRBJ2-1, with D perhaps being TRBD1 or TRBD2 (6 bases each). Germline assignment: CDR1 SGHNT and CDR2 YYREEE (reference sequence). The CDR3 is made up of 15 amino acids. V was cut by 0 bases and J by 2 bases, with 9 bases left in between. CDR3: CASSLAGGTYNEQFF. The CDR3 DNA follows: TGTGCCAGCAGCTTGGCCGGGGGCACCTACAATGAGCAGTTCTTC.

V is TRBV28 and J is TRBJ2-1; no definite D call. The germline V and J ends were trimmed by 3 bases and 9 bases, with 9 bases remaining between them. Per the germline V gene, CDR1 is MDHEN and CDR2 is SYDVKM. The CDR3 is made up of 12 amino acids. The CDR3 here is CASSFIGTEQFF. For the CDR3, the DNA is TGTGCCAGCAGTTTCATAGGTACTGAGCAGTTCTTC. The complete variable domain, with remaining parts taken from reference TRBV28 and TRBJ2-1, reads DVKVTQSSRYLVKRTGEKVFLECVQDMDHENMFWYRQDPGLGLRLIYFSYDVKMKEKGDIPEGYSVSREKKERFSLILESASTNQTSMYLCASSFIGTEQFFGPGTRLTVL.

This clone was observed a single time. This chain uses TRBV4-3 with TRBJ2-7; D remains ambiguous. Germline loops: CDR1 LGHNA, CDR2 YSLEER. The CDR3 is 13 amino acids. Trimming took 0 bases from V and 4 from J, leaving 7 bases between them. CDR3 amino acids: CASSQDSSYEQYF. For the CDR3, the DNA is TGCGCCAGCAGCCAAGATTCCTCATACGAGCAGTACTTC.

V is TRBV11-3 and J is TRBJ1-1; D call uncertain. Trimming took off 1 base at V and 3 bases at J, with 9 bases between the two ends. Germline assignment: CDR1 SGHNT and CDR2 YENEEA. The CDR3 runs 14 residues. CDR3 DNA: TGTGCCAGCAGCTTAGTTCTGGGTCACACTGAAGCTTTCTTT. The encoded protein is CASSLVLGHTEAFF.